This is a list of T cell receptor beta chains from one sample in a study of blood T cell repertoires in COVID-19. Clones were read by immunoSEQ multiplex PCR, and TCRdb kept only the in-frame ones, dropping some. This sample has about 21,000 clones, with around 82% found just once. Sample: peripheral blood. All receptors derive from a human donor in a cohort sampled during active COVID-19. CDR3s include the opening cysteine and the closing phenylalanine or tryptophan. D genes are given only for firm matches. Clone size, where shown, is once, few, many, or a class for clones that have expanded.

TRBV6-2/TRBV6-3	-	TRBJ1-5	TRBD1	CASSYRQGQGNQPQHF	TGTGCCAGCAGTTACCGCCAGGGACAGGGAAATCAGCCCCAGCATTTT
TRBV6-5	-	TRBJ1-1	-	CASSYLSTVNTEAFF	TGTGCCAGCAGTTACCTGTCCACAGTGAACACTGAAGCTTTCTTT
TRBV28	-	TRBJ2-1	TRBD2	CASSLLAGGPNEQFF	TGTGCCAGCAGTTTACTAGCGGGGGGGCCCAATGAGCAGTTCTTC
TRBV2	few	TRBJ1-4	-	CASETGTLGKLFF	TGTGCCAGCGAGACAGGAACCCTTGGAAAACTGTTTTTT
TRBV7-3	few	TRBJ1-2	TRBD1	CASSLGPTGGLYGYTF	TGTGCCAGCAGCTTAGGACCTACAGGGGGATTGTATGGCTACACCTTC
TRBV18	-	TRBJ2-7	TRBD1	CASSSTRTGTSYEQYF	TGTGCCAGCTCGTCCACTAGGACAGGGACCTCCTACGAGCAGTACTTC
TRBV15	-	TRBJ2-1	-	CATSRDLARLGNEQFF	TGTGCCACCAGCAGAGATTTGGCTCGACTCGGCAATGAGCAGTTCTTC
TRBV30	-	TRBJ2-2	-	CAWSMGGLRTGELFF	TGTGCCTGGTCTATGGGGGGACTCCGCACCGGGGAGCTGTTTTTT
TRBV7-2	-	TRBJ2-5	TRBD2	CARESGGTGTQYF	TGTGCCAGGGAGAGCGGGGGGACCGGGACCCAGTACTTC
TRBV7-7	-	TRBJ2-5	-	CASSLDGRGQETQYF	TGTGCCAGCAGCTTAGACGGGAGGGGGCAGGAGACCCAGTACTTC
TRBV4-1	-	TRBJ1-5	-	CASSQGIVLYDSNQPQHF	TGCGCCAGCAGCCAAGGCATCGTACTGTACGATAGCAATCAGCCCCAGCATTTT
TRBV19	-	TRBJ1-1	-	CASTPQGVNTEAFF	TGTGCCAGTACCCCTCAAGGGGTCAACACTGAAGCTTTCTTT
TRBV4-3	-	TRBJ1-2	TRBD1	CASSQDFAGGYGYTF	TGCGCCAGCAGCCAAGACTTCGCAGGGGGTTATGGCTACACCTTC
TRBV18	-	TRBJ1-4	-	CASSPEDEKLFF	TGTGCCAGCTCACCGGAGGATGAAAAACTGTTTTTT
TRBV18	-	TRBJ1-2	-	CASSPTANRGYGYTF	TGTGCCAGCTCACCGACAGCAAATAGGGGCTATGGCTACACCTTC
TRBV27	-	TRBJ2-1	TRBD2	CASSFRLAKGEQFF	TGTGCCAGCAGTTTTAGACTAGCTAAGGGTGAGCAGTTCTTC
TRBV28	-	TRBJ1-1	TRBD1	CASSFGQGYTEAFF	TGTGCCAGCAGTTTTGGACAGGGGTACACTGAAGCTTTCTTT
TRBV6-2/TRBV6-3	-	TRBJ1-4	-	CASSSPGRANEKLFF	TGTGCCAGCAGTTCCCCAGGGAGGGCTAATGAAAAACTGTTTTTT